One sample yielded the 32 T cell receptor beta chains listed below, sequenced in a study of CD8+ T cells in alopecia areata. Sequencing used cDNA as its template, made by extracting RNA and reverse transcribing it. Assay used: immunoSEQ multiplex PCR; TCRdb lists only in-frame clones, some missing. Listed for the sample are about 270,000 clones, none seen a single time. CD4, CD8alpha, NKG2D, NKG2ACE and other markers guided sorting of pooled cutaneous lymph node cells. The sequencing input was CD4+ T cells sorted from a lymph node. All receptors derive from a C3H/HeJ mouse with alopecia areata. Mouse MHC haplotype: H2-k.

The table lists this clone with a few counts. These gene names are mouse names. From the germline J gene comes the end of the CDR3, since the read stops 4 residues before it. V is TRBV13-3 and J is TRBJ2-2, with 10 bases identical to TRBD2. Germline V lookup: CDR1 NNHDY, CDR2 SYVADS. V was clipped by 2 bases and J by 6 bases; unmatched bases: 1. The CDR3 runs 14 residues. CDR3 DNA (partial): TGTGCCAGCAGTGACTGGGGGGGCCCCGGG. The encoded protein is CASSDWGGPG. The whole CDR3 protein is CASSDWGGPGQLYF.

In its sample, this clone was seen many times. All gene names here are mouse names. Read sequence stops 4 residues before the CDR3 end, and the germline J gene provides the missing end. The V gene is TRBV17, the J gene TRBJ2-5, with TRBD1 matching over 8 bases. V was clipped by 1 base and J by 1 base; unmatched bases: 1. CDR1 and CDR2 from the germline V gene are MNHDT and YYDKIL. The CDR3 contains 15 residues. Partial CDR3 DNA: TGTGCTAGCAGTAGAGCAGGGGGCTACCAAGAC. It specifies CASSRAGGYQD. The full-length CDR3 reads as CASSRAGGYQDTQYF.

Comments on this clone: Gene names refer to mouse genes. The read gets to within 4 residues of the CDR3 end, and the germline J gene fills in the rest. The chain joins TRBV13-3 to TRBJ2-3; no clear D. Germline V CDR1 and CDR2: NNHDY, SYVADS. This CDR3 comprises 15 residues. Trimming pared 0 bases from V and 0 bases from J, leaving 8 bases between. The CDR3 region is CASSDGRISAETLYF. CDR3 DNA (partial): TGTGCCAGCAGTGATGGCAGAATTAGTGCAGAA.

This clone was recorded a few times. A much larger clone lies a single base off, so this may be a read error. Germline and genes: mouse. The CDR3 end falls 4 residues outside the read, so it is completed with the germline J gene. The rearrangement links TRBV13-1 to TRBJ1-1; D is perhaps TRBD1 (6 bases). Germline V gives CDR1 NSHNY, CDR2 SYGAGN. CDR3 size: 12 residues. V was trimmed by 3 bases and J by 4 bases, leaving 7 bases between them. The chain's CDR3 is CASSGTATEVFF. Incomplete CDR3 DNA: TGTGCCAGCAGTGGGACAGCCACA.

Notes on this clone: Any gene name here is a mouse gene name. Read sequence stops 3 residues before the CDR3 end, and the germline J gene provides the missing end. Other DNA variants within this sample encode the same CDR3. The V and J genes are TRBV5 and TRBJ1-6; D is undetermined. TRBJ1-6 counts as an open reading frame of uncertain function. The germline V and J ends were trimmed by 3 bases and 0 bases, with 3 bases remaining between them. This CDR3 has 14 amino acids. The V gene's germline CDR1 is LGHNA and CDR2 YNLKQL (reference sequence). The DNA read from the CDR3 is TGTGCCAGCAGCCAGGATTCCTATAATTCGCCC. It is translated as CASSQDSYNSP. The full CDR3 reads CASSQDSYNSPLYF.

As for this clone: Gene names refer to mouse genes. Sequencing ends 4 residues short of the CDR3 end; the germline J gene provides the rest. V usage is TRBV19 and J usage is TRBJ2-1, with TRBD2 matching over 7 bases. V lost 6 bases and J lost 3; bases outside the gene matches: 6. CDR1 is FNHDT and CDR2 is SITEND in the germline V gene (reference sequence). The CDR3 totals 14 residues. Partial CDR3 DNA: TGTGCCAGCACCCCGACTGGGTCCTATGCT. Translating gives CASTPTGSYA. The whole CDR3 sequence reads CASTPTGSYAEQFF.

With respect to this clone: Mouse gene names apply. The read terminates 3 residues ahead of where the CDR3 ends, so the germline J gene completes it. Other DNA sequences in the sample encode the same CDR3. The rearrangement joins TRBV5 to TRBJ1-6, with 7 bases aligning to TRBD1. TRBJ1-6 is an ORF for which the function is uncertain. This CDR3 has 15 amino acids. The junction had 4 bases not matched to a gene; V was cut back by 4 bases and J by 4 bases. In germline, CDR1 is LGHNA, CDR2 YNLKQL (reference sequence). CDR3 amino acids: CASSPRQGYNSPLYF. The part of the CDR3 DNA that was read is TGTGCCAGCAGCCCGAGACAGGGTTATAATTCGCCC.

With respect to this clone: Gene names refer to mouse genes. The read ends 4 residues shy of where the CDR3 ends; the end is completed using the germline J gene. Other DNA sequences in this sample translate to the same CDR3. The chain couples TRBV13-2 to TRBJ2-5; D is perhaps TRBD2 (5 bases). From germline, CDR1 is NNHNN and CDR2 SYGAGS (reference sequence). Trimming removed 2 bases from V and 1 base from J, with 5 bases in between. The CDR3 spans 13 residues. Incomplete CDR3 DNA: TGTGCCAGCGGTGACTGGGACCAAGAC. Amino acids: CASGDWDQD. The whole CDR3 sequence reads CASGDWDQDTQYF.

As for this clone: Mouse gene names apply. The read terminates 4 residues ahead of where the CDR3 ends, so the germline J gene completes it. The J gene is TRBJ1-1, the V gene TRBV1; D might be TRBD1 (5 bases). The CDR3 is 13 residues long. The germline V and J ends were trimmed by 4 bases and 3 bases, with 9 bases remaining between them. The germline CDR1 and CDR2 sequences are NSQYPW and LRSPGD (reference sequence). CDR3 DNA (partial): TGCACCTGCAGTGAGGCAGGGTACACA. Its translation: CTCSEAGYT. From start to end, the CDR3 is CTCSEAGYTEVFF.

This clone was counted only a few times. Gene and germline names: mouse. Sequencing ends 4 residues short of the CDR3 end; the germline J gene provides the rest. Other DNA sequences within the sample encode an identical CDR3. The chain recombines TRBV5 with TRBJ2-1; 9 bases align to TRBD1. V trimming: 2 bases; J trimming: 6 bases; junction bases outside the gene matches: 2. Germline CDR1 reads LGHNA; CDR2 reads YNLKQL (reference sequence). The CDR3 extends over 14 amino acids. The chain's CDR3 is CASSQPGQGAEQFF. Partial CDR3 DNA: TGTGCCAGCAGCCAACCGGGACAGGGTGCT.

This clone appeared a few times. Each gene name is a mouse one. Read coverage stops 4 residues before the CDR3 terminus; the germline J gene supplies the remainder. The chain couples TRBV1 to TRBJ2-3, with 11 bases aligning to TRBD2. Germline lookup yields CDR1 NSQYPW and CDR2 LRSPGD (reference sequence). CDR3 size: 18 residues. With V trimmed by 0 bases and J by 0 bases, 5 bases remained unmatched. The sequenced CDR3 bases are TGCACCTGCAGTGCAGATCTCGGGACTGGGGGTAGTGCAGAA. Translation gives CTCSADLGTGGSAE. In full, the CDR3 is CTCSADLGTGGSAETLYF.

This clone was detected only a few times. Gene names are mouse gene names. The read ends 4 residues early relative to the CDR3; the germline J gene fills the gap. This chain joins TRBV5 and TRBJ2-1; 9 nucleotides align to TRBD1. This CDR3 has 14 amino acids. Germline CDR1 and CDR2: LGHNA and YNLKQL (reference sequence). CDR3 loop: CASSLGTGLAEQFF. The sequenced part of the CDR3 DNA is TGTGCCAGCAGCCTCGGGACAGGGCTGGCT.

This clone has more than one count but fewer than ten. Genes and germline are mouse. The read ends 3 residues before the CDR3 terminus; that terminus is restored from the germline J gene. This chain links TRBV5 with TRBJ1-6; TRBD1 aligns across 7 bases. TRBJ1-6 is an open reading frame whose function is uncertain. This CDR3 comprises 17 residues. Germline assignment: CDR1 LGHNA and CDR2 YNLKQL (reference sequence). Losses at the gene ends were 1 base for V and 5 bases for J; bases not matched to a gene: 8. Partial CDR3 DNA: TGTGCCAGCAGCCAAGGCGACAGGGAGGGGCATAATTCGCCC. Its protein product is CASSQGDREGHNSP. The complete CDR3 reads CASSQGDREGHNSPLYF.

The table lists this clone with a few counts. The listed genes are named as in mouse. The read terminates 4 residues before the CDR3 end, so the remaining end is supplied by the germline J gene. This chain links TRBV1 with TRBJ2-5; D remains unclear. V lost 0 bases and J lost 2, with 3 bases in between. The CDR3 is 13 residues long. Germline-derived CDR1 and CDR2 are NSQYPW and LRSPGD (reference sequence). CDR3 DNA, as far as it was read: TGCACCTGCAGTGCAGAGGTCCAAGAC. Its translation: CTCSAEVQD. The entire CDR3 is CTCSAEVQDTQYF.

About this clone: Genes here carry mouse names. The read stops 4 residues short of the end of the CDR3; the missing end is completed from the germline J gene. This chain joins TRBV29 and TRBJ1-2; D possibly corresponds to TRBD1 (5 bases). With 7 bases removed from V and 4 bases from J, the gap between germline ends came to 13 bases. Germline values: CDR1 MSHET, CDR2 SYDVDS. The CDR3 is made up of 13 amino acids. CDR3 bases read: TGTGCTAGCACCCATTATGGGGGCTCC. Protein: CASTHYGGS. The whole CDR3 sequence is CASTHYGGSDYTF.

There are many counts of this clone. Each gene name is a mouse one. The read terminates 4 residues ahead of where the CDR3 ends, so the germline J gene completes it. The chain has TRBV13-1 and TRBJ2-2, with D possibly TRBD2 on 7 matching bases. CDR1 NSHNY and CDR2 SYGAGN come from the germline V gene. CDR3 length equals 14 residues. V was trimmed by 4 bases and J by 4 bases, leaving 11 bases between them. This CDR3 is CASSSRGATGQLYF. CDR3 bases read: TGTGCCAGCAGTTCCCGGGGGGCCACCGGG.

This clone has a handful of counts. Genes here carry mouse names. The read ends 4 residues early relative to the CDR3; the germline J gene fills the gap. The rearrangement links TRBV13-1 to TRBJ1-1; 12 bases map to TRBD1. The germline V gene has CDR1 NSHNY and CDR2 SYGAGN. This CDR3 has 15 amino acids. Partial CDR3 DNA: TGTGCCAGCAGTGGCCCGGGACAGGGGGCGGGA. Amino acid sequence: CASSGPGQGAG. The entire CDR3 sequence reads CASSGPGQGAGEVFF.

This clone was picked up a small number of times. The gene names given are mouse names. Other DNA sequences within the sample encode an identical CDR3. The CDR3 sequence is CASSDWGSYEQYF. The covered CDR3 bases are TGTGCCAGCAGTGACTGGGGGTCTTAT. This chain links TRBV13-3 with TRBJ2-7; TRBD2 aligns across 7 bases. The read stops 4 residues short of the end of the CDR3; the missing end is completed from the germline J gene. The germline CDR1 and CDR2 sequences are NNHDY and SYVADS. The CDR3 contains 13 residues.

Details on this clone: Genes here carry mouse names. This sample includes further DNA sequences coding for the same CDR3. The CDR3 loop reads CASSDRGAYEQYF. The part of the CDR3 DNA that was read is TGTGCCAGCAGTGATCGGGGGGCGTAT. The genes are TRBV13-3 and TRBJ2-7; TRBD2 is a possible D gene (7 bases). Sequencing ends 4 residues short of the CDR3 end; the germline J gene provides the rest. CDR3 size: 13 residues. Germline V CDR1 and CDR2: NNHDY, SYVADS.

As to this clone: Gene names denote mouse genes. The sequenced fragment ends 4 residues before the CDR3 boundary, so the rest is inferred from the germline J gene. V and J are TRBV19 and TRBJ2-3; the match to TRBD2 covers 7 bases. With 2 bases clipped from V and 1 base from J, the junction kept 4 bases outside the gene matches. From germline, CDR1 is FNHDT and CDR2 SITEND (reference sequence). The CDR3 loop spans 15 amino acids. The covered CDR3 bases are TGTGCCAGCAGTATGGGGGGGATGGGTGCAGAA. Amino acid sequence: CASSMGGMGAE. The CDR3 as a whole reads CASSMGGMGAETLYF.

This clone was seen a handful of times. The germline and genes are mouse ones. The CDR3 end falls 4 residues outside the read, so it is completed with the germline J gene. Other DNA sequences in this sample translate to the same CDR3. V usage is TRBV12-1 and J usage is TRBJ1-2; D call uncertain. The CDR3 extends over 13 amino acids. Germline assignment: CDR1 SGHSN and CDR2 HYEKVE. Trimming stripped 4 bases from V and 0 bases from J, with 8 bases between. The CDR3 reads CASSPTANSDYTF. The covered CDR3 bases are TGTGCCAGCTCCCCTACAGCAAACTCC.

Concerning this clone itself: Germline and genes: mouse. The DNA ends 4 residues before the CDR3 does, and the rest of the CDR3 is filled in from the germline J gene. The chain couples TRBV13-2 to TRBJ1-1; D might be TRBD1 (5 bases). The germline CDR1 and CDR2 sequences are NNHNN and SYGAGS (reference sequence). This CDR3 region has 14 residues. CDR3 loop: CASGDAGGVGEVFF. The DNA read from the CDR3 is TGTGCCAGCGGTGATGCTGGGGGGGTAGGA.

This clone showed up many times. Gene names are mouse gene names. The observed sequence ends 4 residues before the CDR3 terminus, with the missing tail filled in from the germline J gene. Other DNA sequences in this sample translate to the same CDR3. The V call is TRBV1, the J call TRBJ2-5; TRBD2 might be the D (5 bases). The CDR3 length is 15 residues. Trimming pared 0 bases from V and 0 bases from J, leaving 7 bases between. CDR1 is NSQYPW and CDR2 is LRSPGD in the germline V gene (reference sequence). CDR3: CTCSADWVNQDTQYF. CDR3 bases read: TGCACCTGCAGTGCAGACTGGGTTAACCAAGAC.

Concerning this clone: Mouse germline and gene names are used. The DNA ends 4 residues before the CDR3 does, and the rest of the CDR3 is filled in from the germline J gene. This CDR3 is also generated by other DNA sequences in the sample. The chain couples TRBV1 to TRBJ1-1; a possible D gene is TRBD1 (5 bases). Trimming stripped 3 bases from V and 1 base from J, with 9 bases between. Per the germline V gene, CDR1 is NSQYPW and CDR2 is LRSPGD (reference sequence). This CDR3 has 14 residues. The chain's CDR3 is CTCSARTGNTEVFF. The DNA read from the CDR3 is TGCACCTGCAGTGCCCGAACAGGAAACACA. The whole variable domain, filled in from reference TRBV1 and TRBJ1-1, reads VTLLEQNPRWRLVPRGQAVNLRCILKNSQYPWMSWYQQDLQKQLQWLFTLRSPGDKEVKSLPGADYLATRVTDTELRLQVANMSQGRTLYCTCSARTGNTEVFFGKGTRLTVV.

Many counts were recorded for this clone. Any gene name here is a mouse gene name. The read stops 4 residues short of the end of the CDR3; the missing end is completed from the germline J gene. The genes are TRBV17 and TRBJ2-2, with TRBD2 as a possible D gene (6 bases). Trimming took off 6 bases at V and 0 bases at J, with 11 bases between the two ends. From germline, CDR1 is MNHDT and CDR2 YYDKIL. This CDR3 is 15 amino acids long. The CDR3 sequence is CASRPGLSNTGQLYF. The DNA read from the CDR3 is TGTGCTAGCAGACCGGGACTCTCAAACACCGGG.

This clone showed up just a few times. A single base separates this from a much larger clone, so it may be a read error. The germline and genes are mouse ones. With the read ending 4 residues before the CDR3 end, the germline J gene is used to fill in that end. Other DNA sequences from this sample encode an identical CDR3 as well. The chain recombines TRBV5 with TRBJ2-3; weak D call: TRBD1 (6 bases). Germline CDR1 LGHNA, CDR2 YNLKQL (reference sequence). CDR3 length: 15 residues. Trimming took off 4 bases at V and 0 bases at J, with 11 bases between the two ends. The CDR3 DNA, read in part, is TGTGCCAGCAGCCCCGGGACATCTAGTGCAGAA. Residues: CASSPGTSSAE. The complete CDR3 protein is CASSPGTSSAETLYF.

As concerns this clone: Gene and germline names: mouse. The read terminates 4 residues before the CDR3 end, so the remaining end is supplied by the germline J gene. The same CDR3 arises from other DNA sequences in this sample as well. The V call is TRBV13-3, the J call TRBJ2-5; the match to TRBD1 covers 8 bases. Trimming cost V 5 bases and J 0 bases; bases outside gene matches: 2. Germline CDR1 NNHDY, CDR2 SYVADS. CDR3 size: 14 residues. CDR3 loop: CASRTGVNQDTQYF. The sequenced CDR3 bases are TGTGCCAGCAGGACAGGGGTTAACCAAGAC.

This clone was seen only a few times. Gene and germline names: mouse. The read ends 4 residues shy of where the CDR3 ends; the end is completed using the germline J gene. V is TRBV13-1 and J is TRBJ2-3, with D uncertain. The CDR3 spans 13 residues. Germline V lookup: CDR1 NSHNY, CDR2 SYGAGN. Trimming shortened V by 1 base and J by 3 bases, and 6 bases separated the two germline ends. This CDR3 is CASSDLLAETLYF. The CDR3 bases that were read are TGTGCCAGCAGTGATCTGTTGGCAGAA.

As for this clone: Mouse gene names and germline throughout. This chain's CDR3 is CTCSDRGPSSDYTF. The covered CDR3 bases are TGCACCTGCAGTGACAGGGGGCCAAGCTCC. V is TRBV1 and J is TRBJ1-2, with 9 bases fitting TRBD1. The read ends 4 residues before the CDR3 terminus; that terminus is restored from the germline J gene. The CDR3 length is 14 residues. The J segment lost 4 bases and the V segment lost 4 bases, leaving 4 bases of the junction unmatched. CDR1 and CDR2 (germline): NSQYPW, LRSPGD (reference sequence). Variable domain in full (rest from reference TRBV1 and TRBJ1-2): VTLLEQNPRWRLVPRGQAVNLRCILKNSQYPWMSWYQQDLQKQLQWLFTLRSPGDKEVKSLPGADYLATRVTDTELRLQVANMSQGRTLYCTCSDRGPSSDYTFGSGTRLLVI.

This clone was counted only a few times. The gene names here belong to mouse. CDR3 protein: CASGLGNYAEQFF. The CDR3 bases that were read are TGTGCCAGCGGACTGGGGAACTATGCT. The gene calls are TRBV13-3 and TRBJ2-1; TRBD2 matches at 9 bases. The read falls 4 residues short of the CDR3 end, and the missing part is taken from the germline J gene. Germline V gene sequence: CDR1 NNHDY, CDR2 SYVADS. The V segment lost 7 bases and the J segment 1 base; nucleotides outside the gene matches: 0. CDR3 length: 13 residues.

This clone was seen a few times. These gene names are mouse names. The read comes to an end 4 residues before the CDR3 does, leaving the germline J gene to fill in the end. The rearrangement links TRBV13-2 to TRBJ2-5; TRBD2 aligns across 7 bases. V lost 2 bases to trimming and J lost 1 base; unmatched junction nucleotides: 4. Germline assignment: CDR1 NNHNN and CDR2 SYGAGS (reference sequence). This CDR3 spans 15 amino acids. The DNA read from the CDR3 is TGTGCCAGCGGTGACCATCTGGGGGACCAAGAC. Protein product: CASGDHLGDQD. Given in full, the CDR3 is CASGDHLGDQDTQYF.

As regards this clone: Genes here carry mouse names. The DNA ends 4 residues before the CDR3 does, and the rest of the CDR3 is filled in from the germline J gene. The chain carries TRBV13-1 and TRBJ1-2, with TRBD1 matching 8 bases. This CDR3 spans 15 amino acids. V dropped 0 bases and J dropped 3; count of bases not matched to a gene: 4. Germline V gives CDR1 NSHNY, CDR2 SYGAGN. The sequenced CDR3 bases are TGTGCCAGCAGTGATGCCAGGGGGCCTCACTCC. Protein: CASSDARGPHS. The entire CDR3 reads CASSDARGPHSDYTF.